The 18 T cell receptor beta chains in this list originate from one sample, sequenced in a study of response to subunit inactivated influenza vaccine. A single record per CDR3 protein comes from TCRdb applying MiXCR to the RT-PCR reads. The sample carries some 570,000 distinct CDR3 sequences, 10% to 12% recorded once. The same sample was also used in a study of T cells expressing NK-cell markers. From that report: cDNA encoding TCR beta was synthesized via 5'RACE template switching incorporating UMIs.

Material: PBMCs from blood, obtained on the day of vaccination. Receptors originate from a man aged 50 or older who received an inactivated influenza vaccine.

This clonotype was counted a few times. This rearrangement joins TRBV7-8 to TRBJ2-2; tentative D call: TRBD1 (6 bases). The CDR3 has 15 amino acids. Germline CDR1 SGHVS, CDR2 FQNEAQ. Trimming took 5 bases from V and 3 from J, leaving 13 bases between them. This chain's CDR3 is CASSLGTPYTGELFF. The CDR3 nucleotides read TGTGCCAGCAGCCTCGGGACACCCTACACCGGGGAGCTGTTTTTT.

In this sample, this clonotype turned up a few times. The chain uses TRBV6-2 or TRBV6-3 and TRBJ2-7; D is undetermined. V gave up 3 bases and J gave up 2 bases, with 17 bases separating them. The CDR3 is made up of 16 amino acids. The germline V gene has CDR1 MNHEY and CDR2 SVGEGT. The CDR3 here is CASSYDRPILPYEQYF. CDR3 DNA: TGTGCCAGCAGTTATGACCGGCCGATCCTACCCTACGAGCAGTACTTC.

This clonotype was recorded at least ten times. The chain has TRBV29-1 and TRBJ2-3; tentative D call: TRBD1 (5 bases). The germline gives CDR1 SQVTM, CDR2 ANQGSEA. This CDR3 spans 11 amino acids. Trimming removed 3 bases from V and 7 bases from J, with 8 bases in between. The DNA of the CDR3 is TGCAGCGTTGACCAGGGTTATACGCAGTATTTT. Residues: CSVDQGYTQYF.

This clonotype has ten or more counts. CDR3 DNA sequence: TGTGCCAGCAGCCACGGCGGGGAGCAGTTCTTC. It codes for CASSHGGEQFF. The V and J genes are TRBV3-1 and TRBJ2-1, with D tentatively TRBD2 (5 bases). Germline values: CDR1 LGHDT, CDR2 YNNKEL (reference sequence). The CDR3 consists of 11 residues. V was clipped by 3 bases and J by 10 bases, with 7 bases between them.

In this sample, this clonotype turned up a few times. The chain has TRBV2 and TRBJ1-5; a possible D gene is TRBD1 (6 bases). Deletions cut 7 bases from V and 2 bases from J, with 18 bases between. The CDR3 spans 16 residues. Looked up from germline, CDR1 is SNHLY and CDR2 is FYNNEI. In DNA, the CDR3 is TGTGCCAGCAATGAGGGTAGAGGGGGGCGCAATCAGCCCCAGCATTTT. Translated: CASNEGRGGRNQPQHF.

This clonotype was seen only a few times. The chain employs TRBV4-3 and TRBJ2-7; TRBD1 matches 8 bases. This CDR3 is built from 15 residues. V shed 4 bases, J shed 2 bases, and the junction held 7 bases outside the gene matches. Germline assignment: CDR1 LGHNA and CDR2 YSLEER. CDR3 loop: CASSRFGTGAYEQYF. CDR3 nucleotides: TGCGCCAGCAGCCGTTTTGGGACAGGAGCCTACGAGCAGTACTTC.

This clonotype showed up many times. This chain connects TRBV28 to TRBJ2-1; 7 nucleotides agree with TRBD1. Looked up from germline, CDR1 is MDHEN and CDR2 is SYDVKM. The ends lost 7 bases at V and 0 bases at J; junction bases unmatched: 0. The CDR3 is 13 residues long. The CDR3 nucleotides read TGTGCCAGCAACAGGGGCTCCTACAATGAGCAGTTCTTC. This codes for CASNRGSYNEQFF.

The gene calls are TRBV12-3 or TRBV12-4 and TRBJ1-6; D remains unclear. The ends were cut back, 1 base at V and 9 bases at J, with 10 bases in the middle. The CDR3 extends over 14 amino acids. CDR3 in amino acids: CASSLEVKGSPLHF. CDR3 in DNA: TGTGCCAGCAGTTTAGAGGTCAAAGGTTCACCCCTCCACTTT.

About this clonotype itself: Compared with germline, one end of the junction differs, possibly owing to a read error. V and J are TRBV7-7 and TRBJ2-3; D is unclear. The CDR3 totals 16 residues. CDR1 SSHAT and CDR2 FNYEAQ come from the germline V gene (reference sequence). The CDR3: CASNLATPSGTDTQYF. The CDR3, as DNA: TGTGCCAGCAACTTAGCCACTCCAAGTGGCACAGATACGCAGTATTTT.

This clonotype was found a few times. The V call is TRBV20-1, the J call TRBJ2-5; the D gene is possibly TRBD1 (5 bases). Deletions cut 5 bases from V and 5 bases from J, with 15 bases between. CDR3 length: 13 residues. Per germline, CDR1 DFQATT and CDR2 SNEGSKA (reference sequence). The CDR3 DNA follows: TGCAGTGCTGCGAACCCCAAGGGGGAGACCCAGTACTTC. Residues: CSAANPKGETQYF.

This clonotype was counted at least ten times. V gene TRBV20-1 combines with J gene TRBJ2-5, with D hard to call. The CDR3 covers 11 residues. CDR1 DFQATT and CDR2 SNEGSKA come from the germline V gene (reference sequence). The V end lost 5 bases, the J end lost 4 bases, and 8 bases lay between the germline ends. CDR3 sequence: CSALGRETQYF. The CDR3 nucleotides are TGCAGTGCTCTGGGAAGAGAGACCCAGTACTTC.

This clonotype was detected a few times. The chain uses TRBV7-2 and TRBJ1-6; D is undetermined. Trimming stripped 2 bases from V and 10 bases from J, with 6 bases between. This CDR3 comprises 12 residues. Germline V CDR1 and CDR2: SGHTA, FQGNSA. In DNA, the CDR3 is TGTGCCAGCAGCTTAATGGGATCACCCCTCCACTTT. Translation: CASSLMGSPLHF.

The chain links TRBV27 to TRBJ2-7; D perhaps matches TRBD2 (5 bases). The ends were cut back, 2 bases at V and 3 bases at J, with 14 bases in the middle. Germline CDR1 is MNHEY and CDR2 is SMNVEV (reference sequence). This CDR3 comprises 15 residues. CDR3 region: CASSLLGEKIYEQYF. In nucleotides, the CDR3 is TGTGCCAGCAGTTTACTTGGGGAGAAAATCTACGAGCAGTACTTC.

This clonotype was picked up one time. The gene calls are TRBV20-1 and TRBJ2-5; D may be TRBD1 (6 bases). CDR1 and CDR2 from the germline V gene are DFQATT and SNEGSKA (reference sequence). This CDR3 contains 13 residues. The ends were cut back, 3 bases at V and 4 bases at J, with 12 bases in the middle. CDR3 coding DNA: TGCAGTGCTAGTCGAACAGGGAGAGAGACCCAGTACTTC. Its translation is CSASRTGRETQYF.

This clonotype appeared a few times. The rearrangement joins TRBV7-8 to TRBJ2-3, with 10 positions matching TRBD2. The CDR3 is 18 residues long. Trimming cost V 6 bases and J 3 bases; bases outside gene matches: 15. Germline assignment: CDR1 SGHVS and CDR2 FQNEAQ. The CDR3 DNA follows: TGTGCCAGCAGGAAAACCGGGGCTAGCGGGAGTGTGACAGATACGCAGTATTTT. It translates to CASRKTGASGSVTDTQYF.

Notes on this clonotype: Germline is not matched at one junction end, which may reflect a read error. The V gene is TRBV4-3, the J gene TRBJ2-3; 8 bases agree with TRBD2. The CDR3 totals 16 residues. CDR1 and CDR2 (germline): LGHNA, YSLEER. As DNA, the CDR3 is TGCGCCTGCAGCCAAGATGGGCGGGGGGGCACAGATACGCAGTATTTT. Its translation: CACSQDGRGGTDTQYF.

In its sample, this clonotype was seen many times. The chain combines TRBV6-5 with TRBJ2-1; 11 nucleotides match TRBD1. Germline assignment: CDR1 MNHEY and CDR2 SVGAGI. This CDR3 has 17 amino acids. The J segment lost 9 bases and the V segment lost 2 bases, leaving 12 bases of the junction unmatched. The CDR3 sequence is CASSYRDRGSSAGEQFF. CDR3 in DNA: TGTGCCAGCAGTTACAGGGACAGGGGGTCGTCGGCTGGTGAGCAGTTCTTC.

This clonotype came up many times. This chain joins TRBV3-1 and TRBJ2-5; no clear D. CDR1 and CDR2 from the germline V gene are LGHDT and YNNKEL (reference sequence). The CDR3 extends over 16 amino acids. The V gene lost 1 base and the J gene lost 5 bases, with 17 bases spanning the gap. This CDR3 is CASSQGYTNGVETQYF. Here the CDR3 DNA reads TGTGCCAGCAGCCAAGGCTATACTAATGGAGTCGAGACCCAGTACTTC.